Listed below are T cell receptor beta chains from one sample, sequenced in a study of cytomegalovirus exposure and HLA in healthy donors. Libraries were prepared by immunoSEQ multiplex PCR; TCRdb keeps only in-frame clonotypes and omits some of them. The sample records about 180,000 clones, 60% to 80% being singletons. Sequenced input: PBMCs. The receptors here all came from a man aged 35 to 55 in good health and CMV-seropositive. The CDR3 runs from the conserved cysteine through the conserved F or W. D genes are given only for firm matches. A clone size is listed for some rows: how often the clone was seen (once, few, many), or a class if it is expanded.

15 | TRBD2 | few | TRBJ2-3 | TRBV29-1 | TGCAGCGTTGTAGGTAGCCAAACGGGGGGAGATACGCAGTATTTT | CSVVGSQTGGDTQYF
14 | TRBD2 | few | TRBJ2-1 | TRBV30 | TGTGCCTGGAGGAAGGTAGCGGGAGGAAATGAGCAGTTCTTC | CAWRKVAGGNEQFF
15 | TRBD1 | NA | TRBJ2-7 | TRBV7-9 | TGTGCCAGCAGCCTCGGACAGGGGGTTTCCTACGAGCAGTACTTC | CASSLGQGVSYEQYF
14 | TRBD1 | once | TRBJ2-7 | TRBV14 | TGTGCCAGCACCCCGACAGGGAGCTCCTACGAGCAGTACTTC | CASTPTGSSYEQYF
16 | TRBD1 | NA | TRBJ2-2 | TRBV25-1 | TGTGCCAGCAGTGAATTGGGGACAGGGGGCTCGGGGGAGCTGTTTTTT | CASSELGTGGSGELFF
14 | NA | NA | TRBJ1-5 | TRBV9 | TGTGCCAGCGGGGGGAGCCAACCGAATCAGCCCCAGCATTTT | CASGGSQPNQPQHF
16 | TRBD2 | NA | TRBJ2-1 | TRBV27 | TGTGCCAGCAGTTACGGGTCGGGAGGGACCTACAATGAGCAGTTCTTC | CASSYGSGGTYNEQFF
14 | TRBD2 | NA | TRBJ2-7 | TRBV4-2 | TGTGCCAGCAGCCAAGGGGGAGGGGCCTACGAGCAGTACTTC | CASSQGGGAYEQYF
15 | TRBD2 | NA | TRBJ2-1 | TRBV28 | TGTGCCAGCACCAGTAGCGGGAGTGTCTACAATGAGCAGTTCTTC | CASTSSGSVYNEQFF
16 | TRBD2 | NA | TRBJ2-7 | TRBV5-1 | TGCGCCAGCAGCTTGATCAGTAGCGGGAGCTCCTACGAGCAGTACTTC | CASSLISSGSSYEQYF
16 | TRBD2 | NA | TRBJ2-1 | TRBV9 | TGTGCCAGCAGCCTTTTAGCGGGAGGCCTTTACAATGAGCAGTTCTTC | CASSLLAGGLYNEQFF